Presented here are 7 T cell receptor beta chains from one specimen sequenced in a study of blood T cell repertoires in COVID-19. The method was immunoSEQ multiplex PCR; TCRdb's version includes in-frame clones alone and lacks a portion of them. This table has over 95,000 clones, more than 80% appearing once. Material: peripheral blood. The receptors were sampled from a woman aged 55-75 years with COVID-19, enrolled during active disease.

The chain uses TRBV4-3 and TRBJ2-7; 9 bases fit TRBD1. Germline V gene data show CDR1 as LGHNA and CDR2 as YSLEER. With 0 bases clipped from V and 4 bases from J, the junction kept 7 bases outside the gene matches. The CDR3 has 16 amino acids. The CDR3 DNA follows: TGCGCCAGCAGCCAAGATCAGGGGACAGGGATATACGAGCAGTACTTC. This encodes CASSQDQGTGIYEQYF.

The CDR3 DNA is TGTGCCAGTAGTATAGGGCAGGGACAGAACACTGAAGCTTTCTTT. Its protein product is CASSIGQGQNTEAFF. This sequence joins TRBV19 and TRBJ1-1; the D gene is possibly TRBD1 (6 bases). Trimming stripped 1 base from V and 1 base from J, with 10 bases between. The CDR3 runs 15 residues. Looked up from germline, CDR1 is LNHDA and CDR2 is SQIVND (reference sequence).

CDR3 region: CASSHDGEVNGYTF. The CDR3 DNA follows: TGTGCCAGCAGTCACGACGGGGAGGTTAATGGCTACACCTTC. This sequence joins TRBV25-1 and TRBJ1-2; the D is unclear. The CDR3 totals 14 residues. V was cut by 5 bases and J by 6 bases, with 16 bases left in between. Germline CDR1 is MGHDK and CDR2 is SYGVNS.

This chain links TRBV6-5 with TRBJ1-2; TRBD1 aligns across 11 bases. This CDR3 has 15 residues. Germline-derived CDR1 and CDR2 are MNHEY and SVGAGI. Losses at the gene ends were 6 bases for V and 5 bases for J; bases not matched to a gene: 8. The CDR3 sequence: CASSLGTGGMYGYTF. Here the CDR3 DNA reads TGTGCCAGCAGCCTGGGGACAGGGGGGATGTATGGCTACACCTTC.

The gene calls are TRBV13 and TRBJ1-2; D not certain. The length of the CDR3 is 14 residues. The germline V gene encodes CDR1 PRHDT and CDR2 FYEKMQ (reference sequence). Trimming took 5 bases from V and 4 from J, leaving 14 bases between them. In nucleotides, the CDR3 is TGTGCCAGCAGCCCCCGTGTGGGCAGCTATGGCTACACCTTC. This encodes CASSPRVGSYGYTF.

The J gene is TRBJ1-6, the V gene TRBV30; 10 bases are shared with TRBD1. Trimming cost V 2 bases and J 6 bases; bases outside gene matches: 7. CDR1 and CDR2 from the germline V gene are GTSNPN and SVGIG (reference sequence). This CDR3 region has 16 residues. The CDR3 nucleotides are TGTGCCTGGAGTACCCTCGGGACAGGGGCTAATTCACCCCTCCACTTT. Protein: CAWSTLGTGANSPLHF.

The chain is built from TRBV6-5 and TRBJ2-5; TRBD2 aligns across 12 bases. Germline V gene lookup returns CDR1 MNHEY and CDR2 SVGAGI. The ends lost 6 bases at V and 4 bases at J; junction bases unmatched: 3. The CDR3 totals 14 residues. The CDR3 bases are TGTGCCAGCAGAGGACTAGCGGGGAGAGAGACCCAGTACTTC. Its protein product is CASRGLAGRETQYF.